The 13 T cell receptor beta chains listed next were all sequenced from one sample in a study of OX40 agonist ivuxolimab in advanced cancers. Profiled with immunoSEQ multiplex PCR; TCRdb holds only in-frame clones, not every one. This sample has about 73,000 clones; about 89% occur once, and the top ten carry over 0.65%. The sample in question was CD4+ or CD8+ T cells sorted from blood, obtained in a trial of the OX40 agonist ivuxolimab. Source of these receptors: an adult with an advanced solid tumor such as melanoma, head and neck, liver or kidney cancer.

This clone came up once. V gene TRBV7-2 combines with J gene TRBJ2-2; D ambiguous. The germline V gene has CDR1 SGHTA and CDR2 FQGNSA. Trimming removed 5 bases from V and 0 bases from J, with 4 bases in between. The CDR3 is 13 amino acids. For the CDR3, the DNA is TGTGCCAGCAGCACCCCGAACACCGGGGAGCTGTTTTTT. Its protein is CASSTPNTGELFF.

V is TRBV5-1 and J is TRBJ2-3; D is unclear. The V end lost 1 base, the J end lost 2 bases, and 8 bases lay between the germline ends. The germline gives CDR1 SGHRS, CDR2 YFSETQ. The CDR3 is 14 amino acids. CDR3 amino acids: CASSLSADTDTQYF. The CDR3 nucleotides read TGCGCCAGCAGCTTGTCCGCCGACACAGATACGCAGTATTTT.

This clone was counted only a few times. The chain has TRBV28 and TRBJ1-2, with a tentative D call TRBD1 (5 bases). This CDR3 spans 15 amino acids. CDR1 and CDR2 (germline): MDHEN, SYDVKM. V lost 5 bases and J 4 bases, leaving 17 bases between the germline ends. The CDR3 sequence: CASSLQALSVYGYTF. In nucleotides, the CDR3 is TGTGCCAGCAGTCTACAGGCGTTATCTGTCTATGGCTACACCTTC.

The rearrangement links TRBV7-2 to TRBJ2-7, with 9 bases matching TRBD1. Unmatched junction bases numbered 8, after V lost 4 bases and J lost 1 base. Germline assignment: CDR1 SGHTA and CDR2 FQGNSA. This CDR3 has 16 residues. CDR3 protein: CASSYQATGGSYEQYF. The CDR3, as DNA: TGTGCCAGCAGCTACCAAGCGACAGGGGGGTCCTACGAGCAGTACTTC.

The J gene is TRBJ2-5, the V gene TRBV5-1; perhaps TRBD2 as D (5 bases). The CDR3 has 14 amino acids. Germline V gives CDR1 SGHRS, CDR2 YFSETQ. V was pared by 2 bases and J by 0 bases, with 8 bases between. The chain's CDR3 is CASSLRGYQETQYF. The CDR3, as DNA: TGCGCCAGCAGCTTACGAGGGTACCAAGAGACCCAGTACTTC.

The chain uses TRBV30 and TRBJ1-6; 9 bases match TRBD1. Per the germline V gene, CDR1 is GTSNPN and CDR2 is SVGIG (reference sequence). The CDR3 runs to 15 residues. The ends lost 3 bases at V and 9 bases at J; junction bases unmatched: 9. The chain's CDR3 is CAWRRDREGSSPLHF. The DNA for the CDR3 is TGTGCCTGGAGACGGGACAGGGAAGGTAGTTCACCCCTCCACTTT. Drawing the rest from reference TRBV30 and TRBJ1-6, the complete variable domain is SQTIHQWPATLVQPVGSPLSLECTVEGTSNPNLYWYRQAAGRGLQLLFYSVGIGQISSEVPQNLSASRPQDRQFILSSKKLLLSDSGFYLCAWRRDREGSSPLHFGNGTRLTVT.

The chain's CDR3 is CASSRAGGAGNTIYF. CDR3 DNA sequence: TGTGCCAGCAGCCGAGCAGGAGGGGCTGGAAACACCATATATTTT. The chain carries TRBV14 and TRBJ1-3, with a possible D match to TRBD1 (5 bases). This CDR3 comprises 15 residues. Germline V gene lookup returns CDR1 SGHDN and CDR2 FVKESK. V lost 4 bases, J lost 2 bases, and 12 bases lay in between.

The V and J genes are TRBV19 and TRBJ2-1; tentatively, D is TRBD1 (6 bases). From germline, CDR1 is LNHDA and CDR2 SQIVND (reference sequence). The CDR3 spans 17 residues. The V end was cut by 1 base, the J end by 8 bases, with 21 bases between. The CDR3 region is CASSIGGQIHLRDEQFF. CDR3 nucleotides: TGTGCCAGTAGTATAGGAGGACAGATCCACCTGAGGGATGAGCAGTTCTTC. The whole variable domain, filled in from reference TRBV19 and TRBJ2-1, reads DGGITQSPKYLFRKEGQNVTLSCEQNLNHDAMYWYRQDPGQGLRLIYYSQIVNDFQKGDIAEGYSVSREKKESFPLTVTSAQKNPTAFYLCASSIGGQIHLRDEQFFGPGTRLTVL.

The rearrangement joins TRBV4-3 to TRBJ1-2; D gene ambiguous. This CDR3 region has 15 residues. The germline V gene has CDR1 LGHNA and CDR2 YSLEER. V was cut by 6 bases and J by 0 bases, with 14 bases left in between. CDR3 DNA: TGCGCCAGCAGTCTGACCGGGAGGGCTAACTATGGCTACACCTTC. Translation: CASSLTGRANYGYTF.

The rearrangement uses TRBV9 and TRBJ2-3, with 8 positions matching TRBD2. CDR3 length: 15 residues. The trim removed 3 bases at V and 6 bases at J, leaving 9 bases unmatched. Germline CDR1 and CDR2: SGDLS and YYNGEE. CDR3 amino acids: CASSAGGDSSDTQYF. CDR3 coding DNA: TGTGCCAGCAGCGCCGGGGGGGATTCGTCGGATACGCAGTATTTT. Drawing the rest from reference TRBV9 and TRBJ2-3, the complete variable domain is DSGVTQTPKHLITATGQRVTLRCSPRSGDLSVYWYQQSLDQGLQFLIQYYNGEERAKGNILERFSAQQFPDLHSELNLSSLELGDSALYFCASSAGGDSSDTQYFGPGTRLTVL.

This sequence joins TRBV5-6 and TRBJ2-1; D could derive from TRBD1 or TRBD2 (5 bases each). This CDR3 contains 19 residues. CDR1 SGHDT and CDR2 YYEEEE come from the germline V gene. The V end lost 0 bases, the J end lost 1 base, and 20 bases lay between the germline ends. The CDR3 is CASSLGSRDPATSYNEQFF. In DNA form, the CDR3 reads TGTGCCAGCAGCTTGGGTAGCCGGGACCCAGCTACTTCCTACAATGAGCAGTTCTTC.

V gene TRBV7-9 combines with J gene TRBJ2-5, with a tentative D call TRBD1 (5 bases). Germline V gene sequence: CDR1 SEHNR, CDR2 FQNEAQ (reference sequence). V was clipped by 10 bases and J by 2 bases, with 8 bases between them. This CDR3 is 11 amino acids long. The CDR3 reads CATQGQETQYF. Here the CDR3 DNA reads TGTGCCACCCAGGGACAAGAGACCCAGTACTTC.

The V gene is TRBV18, the J gene TRBJ2-5; 7 nucleotides align to TRBD1. Germline CDR1 reads KGHSH; CDR2 reads LQKENI. The CDR3 length is 13 residues. Trimming removed 5 bases from V and 5 bases from J; junction bases left unmatched: 5. The CDR3 loop reads CASSGQEDETQYF. CDR3 DNA: TGTGCCAGCTCAGGACAGGAGGATGAGACCCAGTACTTC.